This TCR beta chain emerged from a study of T-cell reconstitution after alpha-beta-depleted transplantation in children. Whole-study results and caveats: Fresh T-cell production supplied most of the T-cell counts and diversity seen one year after transplant.

This CDR3 has 14 residues. CDR1 LNHNV and CDR2 YYDKDF come from the germline V gene (reference sequence). V shed 3 bases and J shed 4 bases, with 9 bases lying between them. Comments on this clonotype: Its antigen is currently unknown.

The authors prepared the TCRbeta library with unique molecular identifiers. A single record per CDR3 protein comes from TCRdb applying MiXCR to the PCR reads. The sample has 580,000 or so distinct CDR3 sequences, 23% seen once; the top ten hold 11% to 15%. The sample consisted of PBMCs, mostly from graft donor cells, taken 360 days after TCRalphabeta/CD19-depleted stem cell transplant. The source of this sequence is a boy younger than two who had a stem cell transplant for acute myeloid leukemia, so the T cells may come from the graft donor. This chain uses TRBV15 with TRBJ2-2; D perhaps matches TRBD2 (6 bases). The CDR3 DNA reads as TGTGCCACCAGCAGGTGGGGAGGCACCGGGGAGCTGTTTTTT. Translating it yields CATSRWGGTGELFF.